This is a list of T cell receptor beta chains from one sample in a study of blood T cell repertoires in COVID-19. TCRdb keeps only in-frame clones here, not all; method: immunoSEQ multiplex PCR. In the table there are 29,000 or so clones, approximately 80% of which are singletons. Sequenced material: peripheral blood. The receptors stem from a woman in her 70s with acute or convalescent COVID-19. Each CDR3 is given with its conserved first and last residue. D genes are given only for firm matches. Rows give clone size only sometimes, using once, few, many, or a class for an expanded clone.

j_call v_call clone_size d_call cdr3_nt cdr3_aa
TRBJ2-1 TRBV4-1 - - TGCGCCAGCAGCCAAATTCTCCGGTCCCACAATGAGCAGTTCTTC CASSQILRSHNEQFF
TRBJ2-3 TRBV2 - - TGTGCCAGCAGTGACTCAGCGGATGCACCGTCAGATACGCAGTATTTT CASSDSADAPSDTQYF
TRBJ1-4 TRBV18 few TRBD1 TGTGCCAGCTCACAACAGGGACAGATTAATGAAAAACTGTTTTTT CASSQQGQINEKLFF
TRBJ2-1 TRBV24-1 few - TGTGCCACCAGTGACCAGACTTCGGTGGGTGAGCAGTTCTTC CATSDQTSVGEQFF
TRBJ2-5 TRBV6-1 few - TGTGCCAGCAGTGAAGTAGGGGGAGAGACCCAGTACTTC CASSEVGGETQYF
TRBJ2-7 TRBV5-1 - - TGCGCCAGCAGCAAGGAGACTAGCTACGAGCAGTACTTC CASSKETSYEQYF
TRBJ2-3 TRBV7-6 - TRBD1 TGTGCCAGCAGCCCAGGACAGGGTGGAGATACGCAGTATTTT CASSPGQGGDTQYF
TRBJ1-2 TRBV19 - - TGTGCCAGTAGTAACACAGGCACCTCTGGCTACACCTTC CASSNTGTSGYTF
TRBJ1-5 TRBV28 few - TGTGCCAGCAGTTCGGGGGGGAATCATCAGCCCCAGCATTTT CASSSGGNHQPQHF
TRBJ1-3 TRBV7-9 - - TGTGCCAGCAGCTTCGGTATGAGTTCTGGAAACACCATATATTTT CASSFGMSSGNTIYF
TRBJ1-6 TRBV5-8 - TRBD1 TGTGCCAGCAGCTTGTTTTCAGGGGGCGCGTATAATTCACCCCTCCACTTT CASSLFSGGAYNSPLHF
TRBJ2-5 TRBV28 - TRBD2 TGTGCCAGCAGCTTCACTAGCGTCCTCGGGGAGACCCAGTACTTC CASSFTSVLGETQYF
TRBJ2-7 TRBV20-1 - TRBD2 TGCAGTGCTAGTGCCAGCGGGGGATCCTACAAGCAGTACTTC CSASASGGSYKQYF
TRBJ2-3 TRBV19 few TRBD1 TGTGCCAGACGGACAGGGAAGGCACAAGGCACAGATACGCAGTATTTT CARRTGKAQGTDTQYF
TRBJ1-2 TRBV3-1/TRBV3-2 - - TGTGCCAGCAGGAAGGGGGATGGCTACACCTTC CASRKGDGYTF
TRBJ1-2 TRBV4-2 - - TGTGCCAGCAGCCAAGATCGCGCCACCTATGGCTACACCTTC CASSQDRATYGYTF
TRBJ1-3 TRBV5-1 - - TGCGCCAGCAGCTTGGACAGGGATGGAAACACCATATATTTT CASSLDRDGNTIYF
TRBJ1-3 TRBV11-1 once - TGTGCCAGCAGCCCCAGAAACACCATATATTTT CASSPRNTIYF
TRBJ2-2 TRBV10-3 - TRBD1 TGTGCCATCAGACCCACAGGGGGCGACACCGGGGAGCTGTTTTTT CAIRPTGGDTGELFF
TRBJ2-7 TRBV5-1 - TRBD2 TGCGCCAGCAGCTTTAGCGGGGGGCCGGACGAGCAGTACTTC CASSFSGGPDEQYF
TRBJ1-6 TRBV2 - TRBD1 TGTGCCAGCAGTGAGGGGGACAGGGGGGATAATTCACCCCTCCACTTT CASSEGDRGDNSPLHF
TRBJ2-1 TRBV5-6 - - TGTGCCAGCAGCGTGCCGGGGGTGGATCACAATGAGCAGTTCTTC CASSVPGVDHNEQFF
TRBJ1-5 TRBV19 - TRBD1 TGTGCCAGTAGTAGTGCAGGGGGCGCGAGCAATCAGCCCCAGCATTTT CASSSAGGASNQPQHF
TRBJ2-7 TRBV20-1 few - TGCAGTGCCTTTCTGGGCCGCGAGCAGTACTTC CSAFLGREQYF
TRBJ2-7 TRBV11-2 - - TGTGCCAGCAGCCGCAATCAGGGGAACTCCTACGAGCAGTACTTC CASSRNQGNSYEQYF
TRBJ2-6 TRBV29-1 - TRBD2 TGCAGCGTAAGTCCTAGCGGGGAAGCTGGGGCCAACGTCCTGACTTTC CSVSPSGEAGANVLTF
TRBJ1-2 TRBV28 - TRBD1 TGTGCCAGCAGGATGGAGGGACAGGGGGCTTTC CASRMEGQGAF
TRBJ1-5 TRBV7-8 - TRBD1 TGTGCCAGCAGCCCTGGACAGGGGACTCAGCCCCAGCATTTT CASSPGQGTQPQHF
TRBJ2-5 TRBV15 - - TGTGCCACCAGCAGAGATGGGCTACGAGAGACCCAGTACTTC CATSRDGLRETQYF
TRBJ2-7 TRBV3-1/TRBV3-2 - TRBD2 TGTGCCAGCAGCCAAGGCGAGCTAGCGGGGGGTCCGCACTTC CASSQGELAGGPHF
TRBJ2-7 TRBV29-1 - - TGCAGCGCCCGGGGAGGGCAGGGGAACTACGAGCAGTACTTC CSARGGQGNYEQYF
TRBJ1-6 TRBV12-3/TRBV12-4 - - TGTGCCAGCAGTGACACAGGGTATTCACCCCTCCACTTT CASSDTGYSPLHF
TRBJ2-7 TRBV3-1/TRBV3-2 - TRBD1 TGTGCCAGCAGCCACCGGGGACAGGTCTCCTACGAGCAGTACTTC CASSHRGQVSYEQYF
TRBJ1-6 TRBV7-8 - TRBD1 TGTGCCAGCAGCCGAGACCAGGGGGCCCAAAATTCACCCCTCCACTTT CASSRDQGAQNSPLHF
TRBJ1-1 TRBV6-1 few - TGTGCCACAAATACGTGGGGGGAGGTTAACACTGAAGCTTTCTTT CATNTWGEVNTEAFF
TRBJ2-3 TRBV5-4 - - TGTGCCAGCAGAGGGGGAGATACGCAGTATTTT CASRGGDTQYF
TRBJ2-7 TRBV7-9 - - TGTGCCAGCAGCTTGACAAATTACGAGCAGTACTTC CASSLTNYEQYF
TRBJ2-7 TRBV4-1 - TRBD1 TGCGCCAGCAGCCAAGGACGACAGGGGGGGGAGCAGTACTTC CASSQGRQGGEQYF
TRBJ2-7 TRBV24-1 - TRBD2 TGTGCCACCAGTCCCGGCGGGGTAGCGGGAGTGAAACGGCAGTACTTC CATSPGGVAGVKRQYF
TRBJ1-3 TRBV6-5 - - TGTGCCAGCAGTTACTCGCCCCCGGGCTCTGGAAACACCATATATTTT CASSYSPPGSGNTIYF
TRBJ2-1 TRBV3-1/TRBV3-2 - - TGTGCCAGCAGCCAATCCGGGTGGTATCGGTTCTTC CASSQSGWYRFF
TRBJ1-2 TRBV4-1 - - TGCGCCAGCAGCCCCTATGGAGATCGCTATGGCTACACCTTC CASSPYGDRYGYTF
TRBJ1-4 TRBV30 - - TGTGCCTGGAGTCTTCGGGAGGTGGGAAAACTGTTTTTT CAWSLREVGKLFF
TRBJ2-5 TRBV12-3/TRBV12-4 - - TGTGCCAGCAGTTTAATAGGGGGAGAGACCCAGTACTTC CASSLIGGETQYF
TRBJ1-5 TRBV5-8 - - TGTGCCAGCAGCGTGCGCGGGGGGGTCAATCAGCCCCAGCATTTT CASSVRGGVNQPQHF
TRBJ2-3 TRBV7-9 - TRBD1 TGTGCCAGCAGCTATGGACAGGGAGGTACAGATACGCAGTATTTT CASSYGQGGTDTQYF